Detailed here is one TCR beta chain. It has no known antigen specificity. No qualities accompany the bases; no much larger clone lies one base away. In total, approximately 690 healthy bone marrow donors made up the cohort. At the time of sampling, all cohort members were nominally healthy, though unrecorded immune exposures were likely present. The donor was CMV seronegative and belonged to the group of 350 or so seronegative cohort members. A peripheral blood sample was provided by each donor, and peripheral blood mononuclear cells were used for TCR beta sequencing. The Qiagen DNeasy Blood Extraction Kit was used to extract genomic DNA from the blood cell samples. The data originate from a study of cytomegalovirus exposure and HLA in healthy donors (dated by TCRdb to about 2017). About the full investigation: According to an earlier analysis of 550 to 750 of the donors, about 170 million T cells yielded 95 million to 140 million unique TCR beta sequences and around 300 Gb of sequence data. Class I and class II HLA loci were covered by the typing at four-digit resolution. An earlier analysis of 450 to 750 of the donors used high-throughput TCR beta sequencing to judge whether each TCR beta V gene segment behaved as functional or pseudogenic. Along with the roughly 610-subject first cohort, a separate validation cohort of over a hundred different subjects was used. Donor age, sex, ethnicity and CMV serostatus were collected together with the repertoire data. The study aimed to test whether signatures of past pathogen exposure could be identified by cataloging public T cell receptors. Roughly 5 DR-DQ haplotypes were handled as single units for association and clustering, since linkage in the cohort was strong. In a later analysis, previously published TCR beta repertoires from roughly 710 donors were re-analyzed and high-resolution HLA genotyping was added so that TCR occurrence patterns could be studied. The T cell repertoires of under 750 subjects were profiled by immunosequencing and related to cytomegalovirus serostatus. Approximately 300 gigabases of sequencing data and 91 million or so unique TCR sequences made up an early release that covered several hundred HLA-typed donors. Every discovery cohort repertoire had been produced on one sequencing platform. The study combined high-throughput TCR immunosequencing, statistical association of individual TCRs with disease status, and machine learning to predict cytomegalovirus infection status. Rather than drawing on any new phenotypic data, the later analysis identified candidate immune exposures from TCR beta sequences and the way those sequences occurred across donors. Among the approximately 400 genotyped donors, approximately 82% belonged to the genetic ancestry cluster associated with self-reported Caucasian donors. The number of donors typed differed by locus, with roughly 629-640 for A, B, C, DRB1 and DQB1, roughly 520 for DQA1, 606 for DPA1, and approximately 470 for DPB1. Among roughly 400 genotyped donors of the cohort, an average of about 240,000 unique TCR beta nucleotide sequences were sequenced per donor, 15% to 20% of them non-productive. A later genetic analysis used genome-wide SNP genotypes for about 65% of the roughly 670 donors, treating that subset as a discovery cohort.

From a lookup of the germline V gene (reference sequence), CDR1 and CDR2 are SEHNR and FQNEAQ. The CDR3 starts with the cysteine, ends with the phenylalanine, and has 13 residues. Only the CDR3 region is kept as DNA, spanning 39 bases read in frame from base 1. The germline ends are 14 bases apart after V is trimmed by 5 bases and J by 7 bases. The library was obtained by the immunoSEQ multiplex PCR assay. For the multiplex PCR, a mixture combining 60 forward primers for TCR Vbeta segments and 13 reverse primers for TCR Jbeta segments was used. The CDR3 region of rearranged TCR beta genes was amplified from genomic DNA by a multiplex PCR assay. On the Illumina HiSeq System, the amplified TCR beta libraries were sequenced as 87-base-pair reads. Regarding the original processing steps: A later analysis counted some 74 million unique TCR beta chains across the approximately 700 repertoires, and around 9.9 million of these chains were shared by at least two donors. A nearest-neighbor algorithm error-corrected the raw reads and collapsed the reads into unique sequences, merging closely related sequences to remove PCR and sequencing errors. V, D and J gene segments were assigned by aligning CDR3 sequences to IMGT reference sequences. Each retained sequence needed at least a six-nucleotide match to both a V gene segment and a J gene segment. A rearrangement was called productive if the CDR3 had no stop codons and remained in frame with V and J, and every other rearrangement was called non-productive. CDR3 was defined according to IMGT convention as the region running from the second conserved V-encoded cysteine to the conserved J-encoded phenylalanine. Sequences without an unambiguous match to a single V gene segment were excluded from the earlier analysis of a few hundred of the donors. An earlier analysis of approximately 590 of the donors classified V segments as functional when productive rearrangements were above 56.7% and as segregating when the standard deviation between donors was above 5%. To diagnose cytomegalovirus status from the catalog of TCR beta chain sequences, a statistical classification framework was built. A later analysis assigned V and J genes by comparing TCR nucleotide sequences with IMGT/GENE-DB human TR gene sequences. The TCRdist pipeline was used in a later analysis to assign CDR3 sequences and most-parsimonious VDJ recombination scenarios. In a later analysis, each TCR beta chain was defined by its CDR3 amino acid sequence together with its V-gene family, and reads lacking a unique V-gene family were excluded. In a later analysis, approximately 590 highly shared, low-generation-probability nucleotide sequences were removed to address suspected cross-contamination and a sequencing artifact. In a later analysis, a clonal expansion index for each public chain was calculated from normalized within-repertoire ranks of inferred template counts. Generation probabilities in a later analysis came from a VDJ recombination model fitted to out-of-frame rearrangements, and those results were checked against IGoR. Hypergeometric tests were used in a later analysis to score TCR-TCR, TCR-HLA and TCR-CMV co-occurrence, with a repertoire-size bias correction applied to the TCR pairs. To estimate false discovery rates, a later analysis permuted the HLA or CMV assignments 20 times. In a later analysis, co-occurring TCRs were grouped with DBSCAN, and TCRdist sequence similarity was added when clustering was performed within HLA-allele-positive subsets. Repertoires with fewer than 30,000 or more than 120,000 public chains were left out of co-occurrence clustering, as were five repertoires with anomalous nucleotide sharing. TCRdb's version of the immuneACCESS table is confined to in-frame rearrangements and falls short of the full clone set. An unresolved V gene accounts for under half of the shortfall where checked; the remainder is of unknown origin. For V, J and clone size, that table is used; D and trimming come from the DNA. This sample is represented by a few hundred thousand clones; roughly 80% of them were singletons. 2.5% to 3.5% of the sample lies in the top ten.

What the research found in general, with its limitations: A later analysis found that TCR association rates varied across HLA loci, with DRB1 alleles showing the most associated TCRs and HLA-C alleles the fewest. Cytomegalovirus status was reported to be diagnosed by the classifier with high specificity and sensitivity in both the original and validation cohorts. In an earlier analysis of a few hundred of the donors, most TCR beta V segments were observed in productive rearrangements about 87% or about 30% of the time, broadly matching IMGT annotations. Presence/absence analyses assumed roughly uniform sequencing depth across donors, an assumption that may not hold. CMV serostatus was the only immune exposure information available for the cohort. Assigning TCR associations to individual alleles was difficult when HLA alleles, especially DR and DQ, strongly co-occurred. A later genetic analysis associated a missense DCLRE1C variant with V-gene and J-gene trimming of TCR beta chains, and an independent cohort replicated the association. Because some donors lacked HLA typing at each locus, the association tests relied only on the typed subset. In a later analysis, several top co-occurrence clusters were reported to appear linked to parvovirus B19, influenza, CMV and Epstein-Barr virus. A cluster of highly shared sequence variants was judged likely to be a technical artifact of the sequencing pipeline. A further reported finding was that TCR beta sequences accurately predicted the HLA-A and HLA-B alleles for most subjects in the first cohort. Because counts were too low, more than 15 rarely observed V segments, including chromosome 9 orphons, were left out of the earlier analysis of a few hundred of the donors. In a later analysis, around 15,000 TCR beta sequences were associated with specific HLA alleles at a false discovery rate of 0.05. Linkage disequilibrium might explain the correlated functional status among segregating V segments, but an unknown experimental factor could not be excluded. According to the authors, the approach could potentially be generalized to other disease states and immunological phenotypes. Some IMGT-functional V segments, including TRBV6-2 and TRBV6-3, could not be told apart with the 87-base-pair reads, so those segments were excluded. A total of 150 or so TCR beta chains were listed by the study as associated with cytomegalovirus. Most TCR sequences were observed very rarely across donors, whereas some public TCRs were present in many individuals. This cohort had only TCR beta chains sequenced, and the lack of alpha or paired-chain data limited which features could be detected. A later analysis found that HLA-associated TCR beta chains were more clonally expanded and had lower generation probabilities than equally common non-associated chains. In a later analysis, most CMV-associated TCR beta chains were found to appear HLA-restricted, with HLA associations seemingly driven largely by CMV exposure. Compared with the roughly 710-donor mean, donors in an Asian-associated ancestry cluster had fewer N-insertions in productive TCRs, according to a later genetic analysis. A few of the identified cytomegalovirus-associated TCR beta chains were confirmed in vitro to be specific for cytomegalovirus antigens.

The V and J genes are TRBV7-9 and TRBJ1-1, and possibly TRBD1, on 5 matching bases. This clonotype was obtained from a man aged 30-40 years in good health and CMV-seronegative. Sequencing was done on a sample of PBMCs. The bases are TGTGCCAGCAGCCCTAGGGGCCAGAGTGAAGCTTTCTTT. Its product reads: CASSPRGQSEAFF.